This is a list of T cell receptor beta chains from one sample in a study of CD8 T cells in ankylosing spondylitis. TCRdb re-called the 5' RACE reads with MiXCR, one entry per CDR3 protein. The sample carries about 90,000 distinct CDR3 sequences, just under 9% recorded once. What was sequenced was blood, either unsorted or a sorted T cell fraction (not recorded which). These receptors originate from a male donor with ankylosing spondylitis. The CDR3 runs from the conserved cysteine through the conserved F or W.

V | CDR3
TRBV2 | CASSERGAGNQPQHF
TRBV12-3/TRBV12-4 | CASSGNSGSNYNEQFF
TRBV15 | CATSRLAGATDTQYF
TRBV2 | CASSEGGGGEQFF
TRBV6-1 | CASSEDGGGGGTEAFF
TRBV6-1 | CASSEGDFLRDEQFF
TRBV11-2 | CASGTTGIGTDTQYF
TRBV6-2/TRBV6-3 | CASSYFRYEQYF
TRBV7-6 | CASSLEADQNTEAFF
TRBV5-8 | CASSRGLAGYNEQFF
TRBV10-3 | CAISESPGWETQYF
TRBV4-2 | CASSQGTSGESSYNEQFF
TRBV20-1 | CSARWATGVYGYTF
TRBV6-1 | CASSEFGLLGDTQYF
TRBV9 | CASSVEAAYNEQFF
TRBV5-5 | CASRKGGNEQYF
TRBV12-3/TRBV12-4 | CASSLWDRGNTEAFF
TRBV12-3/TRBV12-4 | CASSSRTVTNTGELFF
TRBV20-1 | CSATSSGREYEQFF
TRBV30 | CAAHPDKTGTASNEQFF
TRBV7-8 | CASSPNEREVPYGELFF
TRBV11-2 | CASSYSRAWNTEAFF
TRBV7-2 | CASSTRDRAQETQYF
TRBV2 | CASSEDRGTGELFF
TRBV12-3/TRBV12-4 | CASSTQGTSGELYF
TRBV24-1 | CATSDLTGNQPQHF
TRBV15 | CATSTRGGEQYF
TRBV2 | CASRSSGGPYNEQFF
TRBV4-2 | CASSPPTGTGREQFF
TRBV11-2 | CASSGPDVGREQYF
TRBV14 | CASSPQLGLAGVGSYEQYF
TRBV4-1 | CASSQGTGGTGELFF
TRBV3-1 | CASSLGPYEAFF
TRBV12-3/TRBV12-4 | CASSFAGELFF
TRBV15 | CATSRDRADYSGANVLTF
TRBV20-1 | CSAPPGLDYNEQFF
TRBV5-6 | CASSFWDSPNYGYTF